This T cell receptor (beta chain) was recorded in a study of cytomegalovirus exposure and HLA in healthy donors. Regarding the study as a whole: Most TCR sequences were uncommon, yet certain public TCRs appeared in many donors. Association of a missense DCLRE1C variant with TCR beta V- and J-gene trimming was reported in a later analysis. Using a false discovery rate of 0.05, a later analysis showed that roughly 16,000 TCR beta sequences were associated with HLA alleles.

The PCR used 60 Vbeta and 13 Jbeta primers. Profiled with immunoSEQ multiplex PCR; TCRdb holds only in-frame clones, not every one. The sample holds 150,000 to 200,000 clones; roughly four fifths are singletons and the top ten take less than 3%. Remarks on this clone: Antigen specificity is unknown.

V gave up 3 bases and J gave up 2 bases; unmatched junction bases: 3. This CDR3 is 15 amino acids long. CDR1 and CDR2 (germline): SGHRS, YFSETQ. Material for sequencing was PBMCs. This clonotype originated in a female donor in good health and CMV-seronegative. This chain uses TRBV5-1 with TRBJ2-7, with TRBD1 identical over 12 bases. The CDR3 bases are TGCGCCAGCAGCTCCGGGACAGGGGGCCCCTACGAGCAGTACTTC. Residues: CASSSGTGGPYEQYF.